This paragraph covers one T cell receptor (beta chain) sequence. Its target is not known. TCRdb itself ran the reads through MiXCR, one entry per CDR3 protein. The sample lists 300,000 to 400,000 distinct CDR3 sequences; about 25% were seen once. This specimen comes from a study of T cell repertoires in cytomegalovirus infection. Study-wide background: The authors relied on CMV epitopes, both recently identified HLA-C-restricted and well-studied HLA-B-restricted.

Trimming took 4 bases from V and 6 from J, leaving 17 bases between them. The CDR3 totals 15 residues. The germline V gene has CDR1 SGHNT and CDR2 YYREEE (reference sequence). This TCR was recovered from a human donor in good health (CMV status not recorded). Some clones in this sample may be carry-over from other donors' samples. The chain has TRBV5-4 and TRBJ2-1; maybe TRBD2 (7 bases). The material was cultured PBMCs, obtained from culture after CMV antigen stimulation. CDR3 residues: CASSGARGGGNEQFF. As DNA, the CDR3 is TGTGCCAGCAGCGGGGCAAGGGGGGGCGGCAATGAGCAGTTCTTC.